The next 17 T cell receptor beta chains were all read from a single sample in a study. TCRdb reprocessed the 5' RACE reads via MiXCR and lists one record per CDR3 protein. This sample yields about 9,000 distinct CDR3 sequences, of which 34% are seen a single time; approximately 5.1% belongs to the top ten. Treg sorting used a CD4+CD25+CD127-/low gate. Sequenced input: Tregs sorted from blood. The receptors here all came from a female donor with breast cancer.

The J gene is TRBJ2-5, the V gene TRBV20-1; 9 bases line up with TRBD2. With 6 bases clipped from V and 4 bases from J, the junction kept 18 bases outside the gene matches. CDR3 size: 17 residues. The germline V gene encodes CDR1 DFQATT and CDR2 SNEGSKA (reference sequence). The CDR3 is CSAGQPSISGRLETQYF. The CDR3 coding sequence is TGCAGTGCCGGACAACCTAGCATTAGCGGGAGATTAGAGACCCAGTACTTC.

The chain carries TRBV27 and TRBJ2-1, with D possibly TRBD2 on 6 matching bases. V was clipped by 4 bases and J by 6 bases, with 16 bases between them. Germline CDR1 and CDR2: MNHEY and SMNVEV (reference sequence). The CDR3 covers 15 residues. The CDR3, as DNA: TGTGCCAGCAGTTCTAGACTTCCCGGGGGCAATGAGCAGTTCTTC. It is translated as CASSSRLPGGNEQFF.

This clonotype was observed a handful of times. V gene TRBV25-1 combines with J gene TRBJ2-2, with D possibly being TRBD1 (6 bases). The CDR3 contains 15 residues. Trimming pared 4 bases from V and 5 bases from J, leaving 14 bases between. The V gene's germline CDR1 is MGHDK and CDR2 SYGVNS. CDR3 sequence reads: CASSGKGESTGELFF. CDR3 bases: TGTGCCAGCAGTGGAAAGGGGGAGAGTACCGGGGAGCTGTTTTTT.

The CDR3 sequence: CASRKPGPPYEQYF. The CDR3 nucleotides read TGTGCCAGCAGAAAACCGGGACCGCCCTACGAGCAGTACTTC. The J gene is TRBJ2-7, the V gene TRBV27, with D possibly being TRBD1 or TRBD2 (5 bases each). The CDR3 is 14 residues long. Trimming took off 6 bases at V and 2 bases at J, with 14 bases between the two ends. Germline V gene sequence: CDR1 MNHEY, CDR2 SMNVEV (reference sequence).

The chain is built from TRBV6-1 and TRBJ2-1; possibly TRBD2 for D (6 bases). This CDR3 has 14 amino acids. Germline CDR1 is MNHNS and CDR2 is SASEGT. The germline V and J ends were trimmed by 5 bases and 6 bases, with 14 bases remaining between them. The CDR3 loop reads CASSSWRAFNEQFF. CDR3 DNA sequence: TGTGCCAGCAGTAGCTGGAGGGCCTTCAATGAGCAGTTCTTC.

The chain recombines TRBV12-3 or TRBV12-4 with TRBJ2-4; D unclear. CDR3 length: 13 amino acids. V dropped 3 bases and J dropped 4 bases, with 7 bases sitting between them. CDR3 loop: CASSLVEKNIQYF. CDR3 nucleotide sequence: TGTGCCAGCAGTTTGGTCGAGAAAAACATTCAGTACTTC.

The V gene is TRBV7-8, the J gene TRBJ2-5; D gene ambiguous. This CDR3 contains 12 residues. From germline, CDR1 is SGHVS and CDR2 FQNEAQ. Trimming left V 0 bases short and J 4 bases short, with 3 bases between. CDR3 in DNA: TGTGCCAGCAGCTTAGCGCCAGAGACCCAGTACTTC. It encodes CASSLAPETQYF.

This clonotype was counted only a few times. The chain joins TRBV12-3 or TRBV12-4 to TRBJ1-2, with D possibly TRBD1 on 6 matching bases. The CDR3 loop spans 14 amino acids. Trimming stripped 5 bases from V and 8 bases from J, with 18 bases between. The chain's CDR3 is CASSPRQVTIGYTF. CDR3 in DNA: TGTGCCAGCAGTCCGCGACAGGTTACAATAGGCTACACCTTC.

CDR3 DNA sequence: TGTGCCAGCAGCTTCGACGGTACTTGGCGGGAGGGCGAGCAGTTCTTC. Translating gives CASSFDGTWREGEQFF. This sequence joins TRBV7-2 and TRBJ2-1, with 9 bases aligning to TRBD2. Germline loops: CDR1 SGHTA, CDR2 FQGNSA. V dropped 3 bases and J dropped 10; count of bases not matched to a gene: 13. The CDR3 covers 16 residues.

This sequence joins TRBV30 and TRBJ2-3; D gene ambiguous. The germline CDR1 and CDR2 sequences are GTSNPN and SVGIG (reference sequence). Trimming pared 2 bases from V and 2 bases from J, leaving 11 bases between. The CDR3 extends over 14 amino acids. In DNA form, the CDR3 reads TGTGCCTGGAGTTGGCCGGGTGTCACAGATACGCAGTATTTT. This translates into CAWSWPGVTDTQYF. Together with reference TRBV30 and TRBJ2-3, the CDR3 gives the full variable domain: SQTIHQWPATLVQPVGSPLSLECTVEGTSNPNLYWYRQAAGRGLQLLFYSVGIGQISSEVPQNLSASRPQDRQFILSSKKLLLSDSGFYLCAWSWPGVTDTQYFGPGTRLTVL.

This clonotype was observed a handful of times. In nucleotides, the CDR3 is TGTGCCAGCGGCCCGTCCGGGACTGGAAACACCATATATTTT. This sequence encodes CASGPSGTGNTIYF. V and J are TRBV2 and TRBJ1-3; D unresolved. Germline V gene lookup returns CDR1 SNHLY and CDR2 FYNNEI. The V and J ends lost 8 bases and 2 bases respectively, with 13 bases between them. The CDR3 is made up of 14 amino acids.

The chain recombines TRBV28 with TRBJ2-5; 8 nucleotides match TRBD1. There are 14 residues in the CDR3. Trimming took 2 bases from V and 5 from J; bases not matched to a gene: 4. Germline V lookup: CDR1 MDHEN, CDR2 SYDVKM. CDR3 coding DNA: TGTGCCAGCAGTTTACGGACAGGGTCGGAGACCCAGTACTTC. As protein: CASSLRTGSETQYF.

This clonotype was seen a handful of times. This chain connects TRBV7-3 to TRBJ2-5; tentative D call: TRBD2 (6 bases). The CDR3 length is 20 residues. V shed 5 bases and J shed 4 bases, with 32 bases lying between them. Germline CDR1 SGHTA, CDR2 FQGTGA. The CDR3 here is CASSPGPTGYLSGGRETQYF. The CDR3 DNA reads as TGTGCCAGCAGCCCTGGGCCCACAGGATACCTCTCCGGGGGTCGAGAGACCCAGTACTTC.

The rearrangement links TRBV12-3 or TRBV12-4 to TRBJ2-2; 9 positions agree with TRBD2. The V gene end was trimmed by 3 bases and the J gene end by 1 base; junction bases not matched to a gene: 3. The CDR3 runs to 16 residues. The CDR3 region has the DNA TGTGCCAGCAGTTTGGGTAGCGGGAGGAACACCGGGGAGCTGTTTTTT. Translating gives CASSLGSGRNTGELFF.

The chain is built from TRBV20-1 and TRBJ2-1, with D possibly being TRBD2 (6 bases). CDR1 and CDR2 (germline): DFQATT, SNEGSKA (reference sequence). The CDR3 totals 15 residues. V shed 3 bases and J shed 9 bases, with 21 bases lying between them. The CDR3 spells CSASIPASVRGEQFF. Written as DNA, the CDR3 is TGCAGTGCTAGCATCCCGGCTAGCGTGCGGGGTGAGCAGTTCTTC.

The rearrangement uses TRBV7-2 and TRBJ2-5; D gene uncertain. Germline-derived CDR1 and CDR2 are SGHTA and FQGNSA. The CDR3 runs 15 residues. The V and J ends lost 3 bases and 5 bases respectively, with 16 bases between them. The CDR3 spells CASSFFPPTEETQYF. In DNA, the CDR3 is TGTGCCAGCAGCTTTTTCCCGCCTACCGAGGAGACCCAGTACTTC.

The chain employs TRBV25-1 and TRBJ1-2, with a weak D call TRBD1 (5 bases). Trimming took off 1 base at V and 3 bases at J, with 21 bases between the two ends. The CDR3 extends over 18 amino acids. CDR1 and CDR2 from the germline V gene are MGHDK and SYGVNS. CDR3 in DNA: TGTGCCAGCAGTGAATTAAGTCCAAAACAGGCAGGCTACTATGGCTACACCTTC. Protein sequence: CASSELSPKQAGYYGYTF.